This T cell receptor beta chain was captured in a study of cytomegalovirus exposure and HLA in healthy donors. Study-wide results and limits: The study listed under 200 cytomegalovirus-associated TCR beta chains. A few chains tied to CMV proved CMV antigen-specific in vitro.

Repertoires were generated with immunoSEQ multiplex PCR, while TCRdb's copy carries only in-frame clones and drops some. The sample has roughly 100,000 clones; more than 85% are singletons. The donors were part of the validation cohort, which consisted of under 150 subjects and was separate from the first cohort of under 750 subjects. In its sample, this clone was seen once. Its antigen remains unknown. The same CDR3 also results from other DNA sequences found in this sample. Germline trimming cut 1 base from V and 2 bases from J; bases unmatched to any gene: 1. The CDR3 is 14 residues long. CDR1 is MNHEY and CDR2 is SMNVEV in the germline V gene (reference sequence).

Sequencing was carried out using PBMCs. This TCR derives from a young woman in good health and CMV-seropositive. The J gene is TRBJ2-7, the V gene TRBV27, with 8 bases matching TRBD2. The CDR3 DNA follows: TGTGCCAGCAGTTTATTCGGGGGGGCCTACGAGCAGTACTTC. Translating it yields CASSLFGGAYEQYF.